The next 4 T cell receptor beta chains were all read from a single sample in a study of identical twins. MiXCR was run by TCRdb on the 5' RACE reads, yielding one entry per CDR3 protein. The table records hundreds of thousands of distinct CDR3 sequences, approximately 6.1% of them present only once. Sequencing was performed on naive T cells sorted from blood. All receptors derive from a man between 18 and 35 years old in good health.

This chain joins TRBV19 and TRBJ2-1; no definite D call. Germline V CDR1 and CDR2: LNHDA, SQIVND (reference sequence). Trimming shortened V by 3 bases and J by 6 bases, and 9 bases separated the two germline ends. The CDR3 is made up of 13 amino acids. CDR3 nucleotide sequence: TGTGCCAGTAGTATCAGCGCAAGCAATGAGCAGTTCTTC. Translating gives CASSISASNEQFF.

There are a few counts of this clonotype. The chain combines TRBV20-1 with TRBJ2-3, with TRBD1 as a possible D gene (7 bases). The CDR3 is made up of 15 amino acids. Germline values: CDR1 DFQATT, CDR2 SNEGSKA (reference sequence). Trimming pared 5 bases from V and 4 bases from J, leaving 19 bases between. Here the CDR3 reads CSAPRGRRDADTQYF. CDR3 sequence (DNA): TGCAGTGCTCCGAGGGGGCGGCGGGATGCAGATACGCAGTATTTT.

This clonotype was detected many times. CDR3 in amino acids: CASSLASTVGNTIYF. The CDR3 DNA reads as TGCGCCAGCAGCTTGGCATCTACAGTTGGAAACACCATATATTTT. The chain carries TRBV5-1 and TRBJ1-3; D gene ambiguous. Per germline, CDR1 SGHRS and CDR2 YFSETQ. Trimming cost V 0 bases and J 3 bases, with 10 bases left between them. The CDR3 runs to 15 residues.

This clonotype came up a few times. J is TRBJ1-5 and V is TRBV27; tentatively, D is TRBD1 (5 bases). The CDR3 is 17 residues long. V was clipped by 1 base and J by 1 base, with 14 bases between them. Germline V gene lookup returns CDR1 MNHEY and CDR2 SMNVEV (reference sequence). CDR3 protein: CASSLYPPGPSNQPQHF. The DNA of the CDR3 is TGTGCCAGCAGTTTATACCCCCCAGGGCCCAGCAATCAGCCCCAGCATTTT.